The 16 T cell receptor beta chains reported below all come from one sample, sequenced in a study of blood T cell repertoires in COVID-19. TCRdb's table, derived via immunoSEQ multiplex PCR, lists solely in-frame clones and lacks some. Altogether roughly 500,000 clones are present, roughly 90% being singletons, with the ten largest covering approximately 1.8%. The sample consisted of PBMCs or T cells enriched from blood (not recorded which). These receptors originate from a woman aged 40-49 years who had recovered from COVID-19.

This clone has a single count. The CDR3 is CATRRDMNTEAFF. The CDR3 coding sequence is TGTGCCACCCGACGAGACATGAACACTGAAGCTTTCTTT. The gene calls are TRBV2 and TRBJ1-1; D gene ambiguous. Germline CDR1 and CDR2: SNHLY and FYNNEI. The V and J ends lost 10 bases and 0 bases respectively, with 12 bases between them. This CDR3 is built from 13 residues.

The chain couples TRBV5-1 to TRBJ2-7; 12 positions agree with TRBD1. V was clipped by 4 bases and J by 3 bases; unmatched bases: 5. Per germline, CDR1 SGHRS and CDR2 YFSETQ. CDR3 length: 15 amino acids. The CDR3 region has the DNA TGCGCCAGCAGCCTGGGACAGGGGGCAATCTACGAGCAGTACTTC. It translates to CASSLGQGAIYEQYF.

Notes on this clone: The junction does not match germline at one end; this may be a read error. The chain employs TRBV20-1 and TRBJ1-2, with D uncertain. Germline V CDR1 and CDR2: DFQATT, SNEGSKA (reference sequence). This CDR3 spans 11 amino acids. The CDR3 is CSARDLRGRIF. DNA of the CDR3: TGCAGTGCTAGAGATCTACGAGGGAGAATCTTC.

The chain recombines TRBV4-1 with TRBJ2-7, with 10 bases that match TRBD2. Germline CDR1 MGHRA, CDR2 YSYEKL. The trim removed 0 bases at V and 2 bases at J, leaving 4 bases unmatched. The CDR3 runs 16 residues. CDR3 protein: CASSQDKREGPYEQYF. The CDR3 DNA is TGCGCCAGCAGCCAAGATAAGCGGGAGGGCCCCTACGAGCAGTACTTC.

In nucleotides, the CDR3 is TGTGCCAGCAGTATTTCCGGACAGCCCGGGGAGCTGTTTTTT. It yields the protein CASSISGQPGELFF. This chain connects TRBV6-5 to TRBJ2-2; a weak D match, TRBD1 (6 bases). Germline V gene sequence: CDR1 MNHEY, CDR2 SVGAGI. The CDR3 runs 14 residues. Trimming pared 5 bases from V and 6 bases from J, leaving 13 bases between.

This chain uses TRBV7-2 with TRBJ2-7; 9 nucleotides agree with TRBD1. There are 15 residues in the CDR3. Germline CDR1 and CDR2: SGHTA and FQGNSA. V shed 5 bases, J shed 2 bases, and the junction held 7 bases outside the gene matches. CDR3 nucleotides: TGTGCCAGCAGCCTCGCCGGGACAGGGACCTACGAGCAGTACTTC. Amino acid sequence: CASSLAGTGTYEQYF.

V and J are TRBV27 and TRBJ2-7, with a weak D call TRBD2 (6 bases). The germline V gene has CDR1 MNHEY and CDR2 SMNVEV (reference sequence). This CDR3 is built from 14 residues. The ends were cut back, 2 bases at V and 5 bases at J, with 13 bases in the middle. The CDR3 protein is CASSLAGRKDEQYF. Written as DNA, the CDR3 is TGTGCCAGCAGTTTAGCAGGGAGGAAAGACGAGCAGTACTTC.

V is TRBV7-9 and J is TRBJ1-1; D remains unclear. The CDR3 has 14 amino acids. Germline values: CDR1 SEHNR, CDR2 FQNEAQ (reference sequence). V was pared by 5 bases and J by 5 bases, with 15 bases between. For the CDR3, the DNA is TGTGCCAGCAGCCCGATGCTTGGAGGGACTGAAGCTTTCTTT. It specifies CASSPMLGGTEAFF.

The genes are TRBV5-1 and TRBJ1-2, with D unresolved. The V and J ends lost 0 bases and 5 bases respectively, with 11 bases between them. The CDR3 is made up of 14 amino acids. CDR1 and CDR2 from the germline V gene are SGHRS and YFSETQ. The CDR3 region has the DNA TGCGCCAGCAGCTTGGTGGCAGGAGGATATGGCTACACCTTC. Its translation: CASSLVAGGYGYTF.

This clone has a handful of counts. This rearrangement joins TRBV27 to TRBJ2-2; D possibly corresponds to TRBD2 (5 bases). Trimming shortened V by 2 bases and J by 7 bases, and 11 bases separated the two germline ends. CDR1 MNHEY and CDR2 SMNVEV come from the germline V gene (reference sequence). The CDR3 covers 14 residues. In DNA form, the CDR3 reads TGTGCCAGCAGTTTACGGTCTAGCAACGGGGAGCTGTTTTTT. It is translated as CASSLRSSNGELFF.

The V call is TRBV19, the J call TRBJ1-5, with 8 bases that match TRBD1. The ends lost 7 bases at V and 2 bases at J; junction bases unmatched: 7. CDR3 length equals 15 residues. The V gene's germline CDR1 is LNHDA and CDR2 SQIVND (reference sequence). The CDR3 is CASTGGAAGNQPQHF. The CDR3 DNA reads TGTGCCAGTACAGGGGGCGCGGCGGGCAATCAGCCCCAGCATTTT.

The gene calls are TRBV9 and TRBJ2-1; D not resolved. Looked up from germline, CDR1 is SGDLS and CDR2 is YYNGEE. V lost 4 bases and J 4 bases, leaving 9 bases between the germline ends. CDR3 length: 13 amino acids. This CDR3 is CASSSTLYNEQFF. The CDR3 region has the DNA TGTGCCAGCAGCTCCACTCTATACAATGAGCAGTTCTTC.

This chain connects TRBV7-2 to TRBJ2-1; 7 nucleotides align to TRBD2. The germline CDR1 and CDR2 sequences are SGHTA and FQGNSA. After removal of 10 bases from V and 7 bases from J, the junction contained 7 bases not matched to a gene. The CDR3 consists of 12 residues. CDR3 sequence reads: CATIPGGNEQFF. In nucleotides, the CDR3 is TGTGCCACCATCCCGGGGGGAAATGAGCAGTTCTTC.

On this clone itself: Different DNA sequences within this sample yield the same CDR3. DNA of the CDR3: TGTGCCAGCGGCAGGGGGACTGAAGCTTTCTTT. Protein product: CASGRGTEAFF. The rearrangement uses TRBV25-1 and TRBJ1-1; TRBD1 matches at 7 bases. Trimming at V came to 8 bases and at J to 5 bases, leaving 2 bases not matched to a gene. Germline V gene sequence: CDR1 MGHDK, CDR2 SYGVNS. This CDR3 spans 11 amino acids. The variable domain in full, completed from reference TRBV25-1 and TRBJ1-1, reads EADIYQTPRYLVIGTGKKITLECSQTMGHDKMYWYQQDPGMELHLIHYSYGVNSTEKGDLSSESTVSRIRTEHFPLTLESARPSHTSQYLCASGRGTEAFFGQGTRLTVV.

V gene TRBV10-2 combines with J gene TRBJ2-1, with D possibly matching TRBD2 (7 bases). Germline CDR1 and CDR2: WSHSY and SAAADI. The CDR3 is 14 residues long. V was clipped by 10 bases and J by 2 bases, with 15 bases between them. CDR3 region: CATKGGVAYNEQFF. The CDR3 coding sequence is TGCGCCACCAAGGGGGGGGTGGCCTACAATGAGCAGTTCTTC.

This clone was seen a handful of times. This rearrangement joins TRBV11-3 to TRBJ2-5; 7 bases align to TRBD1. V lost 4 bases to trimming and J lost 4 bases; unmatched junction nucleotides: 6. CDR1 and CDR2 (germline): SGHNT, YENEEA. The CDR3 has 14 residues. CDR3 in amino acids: CASSSGTDAETQYF. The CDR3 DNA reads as TGTGCCAGCAGCTCCGGGACAGACGCAGAGACCCAGTACTTC.